This T cell receptor (beta chain) came from a study of T cell changes during pregnancy in multiple sclerosis. This CDR3 has 14 amino acids. V was pared by 2 bases and J by 5 bases, with 6 bases of the junction left unmatched. Germline loops: CDR1 GTSNPN, CDR2 SVGIG (reference sequence). Assay used: immunoSEQ multiplex PCR; TCRdb lists only in-frame clones, some missing. The sample consists of 75,000 to 95,000 clones, around 92% of them appearing once. The V gene is TRBV30, the J gene TRBJ2-3, with 8 nucleotides matching TRBD2. The source is a female donor with multiple sclerosis, enrolled in a pregnancy study. The input for sequencing was peripheral blood, taken after pregnancy. CDR3: CAWSTSGGGDTQYF. For the CDR3, the DNA is TGTGCCTGGAGTACAAGCGGGGGAGGAGATACGCAGTATTTT.